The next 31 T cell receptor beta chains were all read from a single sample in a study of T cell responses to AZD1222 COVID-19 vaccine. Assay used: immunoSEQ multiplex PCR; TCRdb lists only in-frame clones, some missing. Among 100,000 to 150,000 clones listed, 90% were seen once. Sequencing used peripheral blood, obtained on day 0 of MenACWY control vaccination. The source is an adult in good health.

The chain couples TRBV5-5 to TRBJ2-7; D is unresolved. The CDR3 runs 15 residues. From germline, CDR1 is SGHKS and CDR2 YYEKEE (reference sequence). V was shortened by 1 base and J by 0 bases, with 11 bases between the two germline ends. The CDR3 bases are TGTGCCAGCAGCTTGTTGGATGTACCCTCCTACGAGCAGTACGTC. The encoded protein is CASSLLDVPSYEQYV.

Here the CDR3 DNA reads TGTGCCAGTCAGGACAGGGGGAGTCAGCCCCAGCATTTT. Translating gives CASQDRGSQPQHF. The rearrangement links TRBV19 to TRBJ1-5; TRBD1 matches 10 bases. This CDR3 comprises 13 residues. V shed 8 bases and J 6 bases; nucleotides not matched to a gene: 4. Looked up from germline, CDR1 is LNHDA and CDR2 is SQIVND (reference sequence).

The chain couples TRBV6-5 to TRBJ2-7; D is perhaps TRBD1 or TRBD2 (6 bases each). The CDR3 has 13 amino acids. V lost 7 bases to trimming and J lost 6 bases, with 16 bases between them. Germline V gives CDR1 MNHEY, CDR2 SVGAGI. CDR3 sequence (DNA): TGTGCCAGCACCCCCCCGGGGGCCCCCGAGCAGTACTTC. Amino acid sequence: CASTPPGAPEQYF.

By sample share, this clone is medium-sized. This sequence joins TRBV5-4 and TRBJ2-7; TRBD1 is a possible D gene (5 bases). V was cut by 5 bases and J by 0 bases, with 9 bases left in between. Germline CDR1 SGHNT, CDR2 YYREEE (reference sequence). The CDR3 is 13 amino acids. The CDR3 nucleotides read TGTGCCAGCAGGGGGCCTCTCTCCTACGAGCAGTACTTC. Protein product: CASRGPLSYEQYF.

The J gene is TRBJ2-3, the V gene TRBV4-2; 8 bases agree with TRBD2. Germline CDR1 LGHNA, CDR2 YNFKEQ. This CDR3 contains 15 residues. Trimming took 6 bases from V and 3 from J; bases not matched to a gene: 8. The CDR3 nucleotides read TGTGCCAGCAGGGCTTACAGCGGGGGAACAGATACGCAGTATTTT. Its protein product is CASRAYSGGTDTQYF.

The CDR3 DNA sequence: TGCGCCAGCAGCGAACTGACAGGAGCGAACACTGAAGCTTTCTTT. It encodes CASSELTGANTEAFF. The chain recombines TRBV5-1 with TRBJ1-1, with TRBD1 as a possible D gene (6 bases). This CDR3 is built from 15 residues. Per the germline V gene, CDR1 is SGHRS and CDR2 is YFSETQ. Trimming left V 4 bases short and J 1 base short, with 14 bases between.

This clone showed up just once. The CDR3 DNA sequence: TGCGCCAGCAGCCAAGATTTAGAGAATCAGCCCCAGCATTTT. This gives the protein CASSQDLENQPQHF. The V call is TRBV4-3, the J call TRBJ1-5; D not resolved. Per germline, CDR1 LGHNA and CDR2 YSLEER. Trimming left V 0 bases short and J 4 bases short, with 7 bases between. There are 14 residues in the CDR3.

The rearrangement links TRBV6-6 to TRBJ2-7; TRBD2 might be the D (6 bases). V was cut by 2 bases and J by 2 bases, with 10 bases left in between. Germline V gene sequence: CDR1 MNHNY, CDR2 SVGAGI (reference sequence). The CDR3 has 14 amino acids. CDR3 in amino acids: CASSYKEGPYEQYV. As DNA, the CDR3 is TGTGCCAGCAGTTACAAGGAGGGTCCCTACGAGCAGTACGTC.

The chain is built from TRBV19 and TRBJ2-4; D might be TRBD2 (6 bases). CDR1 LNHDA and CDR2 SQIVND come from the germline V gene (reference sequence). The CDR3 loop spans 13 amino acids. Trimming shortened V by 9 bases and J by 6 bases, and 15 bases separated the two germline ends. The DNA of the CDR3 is TGTGCCAGCGGGGGTGGGAGCGGAAACATTCAGTACTTC. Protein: CASGGGSGNIQYF.

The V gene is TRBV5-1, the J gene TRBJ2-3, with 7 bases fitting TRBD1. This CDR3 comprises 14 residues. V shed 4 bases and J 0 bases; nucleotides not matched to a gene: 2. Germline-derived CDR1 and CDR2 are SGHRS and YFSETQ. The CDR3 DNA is TGCGCCAGCAGCGTGGGACAGAGCACAGATACGCAGTATTTT. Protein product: CASSVGQSTDTQYF.

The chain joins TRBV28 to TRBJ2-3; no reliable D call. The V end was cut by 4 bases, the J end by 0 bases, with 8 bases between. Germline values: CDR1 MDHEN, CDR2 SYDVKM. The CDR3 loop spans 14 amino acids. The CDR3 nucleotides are TGTGCCAGCAGTTCACACGGAAGCACAGATACGCAGTATTTT. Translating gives CASSSHGSTDTQYF.

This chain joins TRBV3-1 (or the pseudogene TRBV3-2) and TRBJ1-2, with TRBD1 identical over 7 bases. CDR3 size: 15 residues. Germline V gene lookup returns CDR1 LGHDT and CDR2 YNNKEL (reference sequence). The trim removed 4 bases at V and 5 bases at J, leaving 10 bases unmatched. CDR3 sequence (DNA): TGTGCCAGCAGCCGAAGACAGACAGGGAATTATGGCTACACCTTC. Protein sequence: CASSRRQTGNYGYTF.

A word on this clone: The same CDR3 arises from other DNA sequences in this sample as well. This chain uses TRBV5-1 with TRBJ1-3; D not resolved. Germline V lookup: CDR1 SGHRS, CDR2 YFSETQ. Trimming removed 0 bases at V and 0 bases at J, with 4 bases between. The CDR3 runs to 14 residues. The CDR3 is CASSLGDSGNTIYF. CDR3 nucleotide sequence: TGCGCCAGCAGCTTGGGTGACTCTGGAAACACCATATATTTT.

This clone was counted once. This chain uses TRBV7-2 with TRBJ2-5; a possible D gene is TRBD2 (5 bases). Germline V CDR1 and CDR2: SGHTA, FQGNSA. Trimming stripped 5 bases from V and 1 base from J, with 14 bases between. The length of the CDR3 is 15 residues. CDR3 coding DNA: TGTGCCAGCAGCCGCAAGCCTAGCACCCAAGAGACCCAGTACTTC. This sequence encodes CASSRKPSTQETQYF.

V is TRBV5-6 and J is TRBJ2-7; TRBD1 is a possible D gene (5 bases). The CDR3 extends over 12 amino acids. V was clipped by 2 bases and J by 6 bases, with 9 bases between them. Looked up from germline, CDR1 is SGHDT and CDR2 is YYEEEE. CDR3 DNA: TGTGCCAGCAGCTTAATTAGGGGCGAGCAGTACTTC. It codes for CASSLIRGEQYF.

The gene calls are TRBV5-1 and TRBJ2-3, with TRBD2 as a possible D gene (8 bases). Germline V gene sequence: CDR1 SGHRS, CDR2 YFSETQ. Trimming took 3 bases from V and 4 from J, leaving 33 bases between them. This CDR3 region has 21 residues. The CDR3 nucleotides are TGCGCCAGCAGCTCGACCGGGGACAGTGGGAGCCCAGCGGGAGTTTCAGATACGCAGTATTTT. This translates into CASSSTGDSGSPAGVSDTQYF.

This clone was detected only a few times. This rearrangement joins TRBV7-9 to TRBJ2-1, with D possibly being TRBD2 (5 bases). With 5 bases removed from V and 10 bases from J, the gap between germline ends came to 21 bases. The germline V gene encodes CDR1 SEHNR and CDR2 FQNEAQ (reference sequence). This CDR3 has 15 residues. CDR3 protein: CASSARTLGRLEQFF. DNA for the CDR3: TGTGCCAGCAGCGCTAGGACTCTAGGTCGTTTGGAGCAGTTCTTC.

The DNA of the CDR3 is TGTGCCAGCAGCTCAACAACGAACACTGAAGCTTTCTTT. Translated, it gives CASSSTTNTEAFF. The chain is built from TRBV5-5 and TRBJ1-1, with D uncertain. The V end was cut by 3 bases, the J end by 1 base, with 7 bases between. This CDR3 has 13 amino acids. Per the germline V gene, CDR1 is SGHKS and CDR2 is YYEKEE (reference sequence).

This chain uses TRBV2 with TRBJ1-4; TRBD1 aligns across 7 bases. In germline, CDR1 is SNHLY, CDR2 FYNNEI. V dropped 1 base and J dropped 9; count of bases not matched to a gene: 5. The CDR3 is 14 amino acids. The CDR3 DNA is TGTGCCAGCAGTGAAGTCAGGGGGGGCAAAAAACTGTTTTTT. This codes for CASSEVRGGKKLFF. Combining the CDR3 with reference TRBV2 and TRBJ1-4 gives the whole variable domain EPEVTQTPSHQVTQMGQEVILRCVPISNHLYFYWYRQILGQKVEFLVSFYNNEISEKSEIFDDQFSVERPDGSNFTLKIRSTKLEDSAMYFCASSEVRGGKKLFFGSGTQLSVL.

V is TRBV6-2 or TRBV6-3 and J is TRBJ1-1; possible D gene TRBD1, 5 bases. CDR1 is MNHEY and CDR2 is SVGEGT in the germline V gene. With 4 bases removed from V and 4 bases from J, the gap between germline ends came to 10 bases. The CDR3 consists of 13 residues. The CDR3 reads CASSFRAGTEAFF. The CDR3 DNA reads TGTGCCAGCAGTTTCAGGGCGGGCACTGAAGCTTTCTTT.

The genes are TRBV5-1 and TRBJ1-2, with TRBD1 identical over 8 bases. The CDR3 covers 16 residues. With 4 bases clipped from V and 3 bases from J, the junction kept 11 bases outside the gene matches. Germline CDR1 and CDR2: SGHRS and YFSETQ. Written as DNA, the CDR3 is TGCGCCAGCAGCGCCGCCGGGACAGGCGGCTACTATGGCTACACCTTC. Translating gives CASSAAGTGGYYGYTF.

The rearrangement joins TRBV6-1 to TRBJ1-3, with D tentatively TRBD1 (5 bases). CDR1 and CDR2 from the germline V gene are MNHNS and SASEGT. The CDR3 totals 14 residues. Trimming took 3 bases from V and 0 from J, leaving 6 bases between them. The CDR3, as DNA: TGTGCCAGCAGTGAGGGACCCTCTGGAAACACCATATATTTT. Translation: CASSEGPSGNTIYF.

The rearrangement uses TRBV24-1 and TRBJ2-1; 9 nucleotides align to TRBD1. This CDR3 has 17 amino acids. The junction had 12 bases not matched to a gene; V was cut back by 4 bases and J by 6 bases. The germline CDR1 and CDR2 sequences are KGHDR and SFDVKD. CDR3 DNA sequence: TGTGCCACCAGTGACCCTGCCCAGGACAGGGGAATCAATGAGCAGTTCTTC. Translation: CATSDPAQDRGINEQFF.

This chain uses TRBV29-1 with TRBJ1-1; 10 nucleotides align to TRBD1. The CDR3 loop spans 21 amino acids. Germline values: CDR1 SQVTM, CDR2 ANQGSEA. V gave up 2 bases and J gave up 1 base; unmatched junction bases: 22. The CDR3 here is CSVESSRDRGSHPIKNTEAFF. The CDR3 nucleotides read TGCAGCGTTGAATCATCCCGGGACAGGGGATCCCATCCTATAAAGAACACTGAAGCTTTCTTT.

The CDR3: CASREGNYGYTF. The CDR3 DNA is TGTGCCAGCAGGGAGGGGAACTATGGCTACACCTTC. The rearrangement joins TRBV28 to TRBJ1-2, with a weak D call TRBD1 (5 bases). The CDR3 runs 12 residues. Deletions cut 6 bases from V and 2 bases from J, with 7 bases between. CDR1 MDHEN and CDR2 SYDVKM come from the germline V gene.

In nucleotides, the CDR3 is TGTGCCAGCAGCTTAGCTCGGCCTGAAGCTTTCTTT. Translation gives CASSLARPEAFF. This sequence joins TRBV11-2 and TRBJ1-1; D not resolved. The CDR3 spans 12 residues. V lost 1 base, J lost 6 bases, and 6 bases lay in between. Germline CDR1 SGHAT, CDR2 FQNNGV.

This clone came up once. Written as DNA, the CDR3 is TGTGCCAGCACGAGCGGGGTATACGAGCAGTACTTC. It yields the protein CASTSGVYEQYF. The V gene is TRBV7-2, the J gene TRBJ2-7; TRBD2 agrees at 7 bases. V dropped 7 bases and J dropped 4; count of bases not matched to a gene: 4. The CDR3 consists of 12 residues. The germline V gene has CDR1 SGHTA and CDR2 FQGNSA.

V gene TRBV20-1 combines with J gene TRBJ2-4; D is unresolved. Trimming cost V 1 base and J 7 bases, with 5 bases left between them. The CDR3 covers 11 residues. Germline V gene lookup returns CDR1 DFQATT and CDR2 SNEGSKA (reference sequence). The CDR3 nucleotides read TGCAGTGCTAGAGTTTTGAACATTCAGTACTTC. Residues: CSARVLNIQYF.

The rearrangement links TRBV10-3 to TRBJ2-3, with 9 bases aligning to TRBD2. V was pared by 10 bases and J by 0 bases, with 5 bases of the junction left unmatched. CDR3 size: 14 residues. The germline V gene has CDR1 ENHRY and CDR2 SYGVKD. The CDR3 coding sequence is TGTGCCACCAGGGGACTAGCTAGCACAGATACGCAGTATTTT. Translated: CATRGLASTDTQYF.

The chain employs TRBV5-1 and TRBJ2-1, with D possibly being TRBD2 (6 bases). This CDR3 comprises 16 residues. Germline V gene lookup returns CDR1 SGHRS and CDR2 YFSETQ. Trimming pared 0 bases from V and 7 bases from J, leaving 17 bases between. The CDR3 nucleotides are TGCGCCAGCAGCTTGGAGTGGGGATCAGGGAGGAATGAGCAGTTCTTC. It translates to CASSLEWGSGRNEQFF.

CDR3 residues: CASSPRGSPNQPQHF. In DNA, the CDR3 is TGTGCCAGCTCACCTCGAGGGAGTCCCAATCAGCCCCAGCATTTT. The rearrangement joins TRBV18 to TRBJ1-5; D unclear. Germline V lookup: CDR1 KGHSH, CDR2 LQKENI. The V end was cut by 3 bases, the J end by 3 bases, with 12 bases between. This CDR3 is built from 15 residues.